These T cell receptor beta chains were read from a single sample in a study of cytomegalovirus exposure and HLA in healthy donors. This table comes from immunoSEQ multiplex PCR, and its TCRdb copy is limited to in-frame clones, with some not included. The sample shows fewer than 200,000 clones, around 80% of them seen only once. The sequenced material came from PBMCs. All receptors derive from a woman aged 30 to 39 in good health and CMV-seronegative. The CDR3 runs from the conserved cysteine through the conserved F or W. The order of the fields is V gene, J gene, clone size, D gene, CDR3 protein, CDR3 DNA. D genes are given only for firm matches. The size field is filled for only some rows; it gives once, few, many or a size class.

TRBV28	TRBJ1-5	NA	TRBD1	CASSETGLGDQPQHF	TGTGCCAGCAGTGAGACAGGGCTAGGGGATCAGCCCCAGCATTTT
TRBV19	TRBJ1-1	few	NA	CASSIRGAGTEAFF	TGTGCCAGTAGTATCCGGGGGGCTGGCACTGAAGCTTTCTTT
TRBV15	TRBJ2-5	NA	NA	CATSRDGAAKETQYF	TGTGCCACCAGCAGAGATGGGGCGGCTAAAGAGACCCAGTACTTC
TRBV5-1	TRBJ1-2	NA	TRBD1	CASSLATGPGGSGYTF	TGCGCCAGCAGCTTGGCAACCGGGCCAGGGGGGTCCGGGTACACCTTC
TRBV5-1	TRBJ2-5	NA	TRBD1	CASSFGTGEETQYF	TGCGCCAGCAGCTTTGGGACAGGAGAAGAGACCCAGTACTTC
TRBV7-9	TRBJ2-7	NA	TRBD2	CSSSLAGQTYEQYF	TGTTCCAGCAGCTTAGCGGGCCAAACCTACGAGCAGTACTTC
TRBV2	TRBJ1-4	NA	TRBD1	CASSHTGVIIEKLFF	TGTGCCAGCAGTCATACAGGGGTTATCATTGAAAAACTGTTTTTT
TRBV5-6	TRBJ1-3	NA	NA	CASSLVGHSLPSGNTIYF	TGTGCCAGCAGCTTAGTGGGACATTCTCTTCCCTCTGGAAACACCATATATTTT
TRBV7-2	TRBJ1-4	NA	NA	CASSSQGGNNEKLFF	TGTGCCAGCAGCTCCCAGGGAGGAAATAATGAAAAACTGTTTTTT
TRBV28	TRBJ1-2	NA	TRBD1	CASSIGTGGNYGYTF	TGTGCCAGCAGTATCGGGACAGGGGGTAACTATGGCTACACCTTC
TRBV28	TRBJ1-6	NA	NA	CASSLAGSPLHF	TGTGCCAGCAGTTTAGCGGGCTCACCCCTCCACTTT
TRBV4-1	TRBJ2-3	NA	TRBD2	CASSQGTSGGAVDTQYF	TGCGCCAGCAGCCAAGGGACTAGCGGGGGGGCAGTGGATACGCAGTATTTT
TRBV10-1	TRBJ2-7	NA	TRBD1	CASSETQGAGYYEQYF	TGCGCCAGCAGTGAGACCCAGGGGGCAGGTTACTACGAGCAGTACTTC
TRBV13	TRBJ2-7	NA	TRBD2	CASSSDSGRERGGYEQYF	TGTGCCAGCAGCTCCGACAGCGGGAGGGAGAGGGGAGGATACGAGCAGTACTTC
TRBV6-5	TRBJ1-1	NA	TRBD1	CASGSGTGITEAFF	TGTGCCAGCGGATCCGGGACAGGGATCACTGAAGCTTTCTTT
TRBV9	TRBJ2-1	NA	TRBD2	CASSGTSGPYNEQFF	TGTGCCAGCAGCGGGACTAGCGGCCCCTACAATGAGCAGTTCTTC
TRBV6-5	TRBJ2-1	NA	NA	CASSYSSGGNYNEQFF	TGTGCCAGCAGTTACTCATCCGGAGGTAATTACAATGAGCAGTTCTTC
TRBV7-9	TRBJ2-7	NA	TRBD1	CASRDRGYEQYF	TGTGCCAGCCGGGACAGGGGCTACGAGCAGTACTTC
TRBV29-1	TRBJ2-7	NA	TRBD2	CSAIRSARGDEQYF	TGCAGCGCTATAAGGTCAGCGCGGGGGGACGAGCAGTACTTC
TRBV9	TRBJ1-4	once	NA	CASSVQATNEKLFF	TGTGCCAGCAGCGTACAGGCAACTAATGAAAAACTGTTTTTT
TRBV15	TRBJ2-7	once	NA	CATSRAGFSYEQYF	TGTGCCACCAGCAGAGCAGGTTTCTCCTACGAGCAGTACTTC
TRBV7-6	TRBJ1-1	NA	NA	CASSLQGANTEAFF	TGTGCCAGCAGCTTACAGGGCGCGAACACTGAAGCTTTCTTT
TRBV7-8	TRBJ2-4	NA	NA	CASRRLEAKNIQYF	TGTGCCAGCCGTAGACTGGAAGCCAAAAACATTCAGTACTTC
TRBV9	TRBJ2-3	NA	TRBD2	CASSGPGLASDTQYF	TGTGCCAGCAGCGGGCCGGGACTAGCATCGGATACGCAGTATTTT
TRBV7-8	TRBJ2-3	NA	TRBD1	CASSLGTGDITQYF	TGTGCCAGCAGCTTAGGGACAGGGGATATAACGCAGTATTTT
TRBV2	TRBJ1-3	few	NA	CASSEAGRFQFFNTIYF	TGTGCCAGCAGTGAAGCTGGGAGATTTCAGTTCTTCAACACCATATATTTT
TRBV11-2	TRBJ2-7	few	TRBD1	CASSLGTGKLSAGYEQYF	TGTGCCAGCAGCTTAGGGACAGGGAAGTTGTCTGCGGGCTACGAGCAGTACTTC
TRBV4-3	TRBJ2-3	NA	TRBD2	CASSQENSGGTDTQYF	TGCGCCAGCAGCCAAGAAAATAGCGGGGGAACAGATACGCAGTATTTT
TRBV6-1	TRBJ2-7	NA	TRBD1	CASSAPGQGIYEQYF	TGTGCCAGCAGTGCCCCGGGACAGGGGATTTACGAGCAGTACTTC
TRBV28	TRBJ2-1	NA	NA	CASRLQTYNEQFF	TGTGCCAGCAGGTTACAGACCTACAATGAGCAGTTCTTC
TRBV6-4	TRBJ1-3	NA	NA	CASSDPDNPPKNTIYF	TGTGCCAGCAGTGACCCTGACAACCCCCCGAAAAACACCATATATTTT
TRBV7-9	TRBJ2-7	NA	NA	CASSLAAGARDEQYF	TGTGCCAGCAGCTTAGCGGCGGGCGCAAGGGACGAGCAGTACTTC
TRBV28	TRBJ2-2	NA	TRBD1	CASREGTVNTGELFF	TGTGCCAGCAGAGAAGGGACAGTGAACACCGGGGAGCTGTTTTTT
TRBV29-1	TRBJ2-2	NA	TRBD2	CSVGGGDKGELFF	TGCAGCGTTGGCGGGGGGGACAAGGGGGAGCTGTTTTTT
TRBV27	TRBJ2-1	NA	NA	CASSLNLFREPGLNYNEQFF	TGTGCCAGCAGTTTAAACCTGTTTAGGGAACCGGGACTTAACTACAATGAGCAGTTCTTC
TRBV9	TRBJ2-7	NA	NA	CASSVGGTNTYEQYF	TGTGCCAGCAGCGTAGGAGGGACAAACACCTACGAGCAGTACTTC
TRBV7-2	TRBJ2-5	NA	TRBD1	CASSLQGAEETQYF	TGTGCCAGCAGCCTACAGGGGGCGGAAGAGACCCAGTACTTC
TRBV29-1	TRBJ2-1	NA	TRBD2	CSGRAGLNYNEQFF	TGCAGCGGGCGAGCGGGATTAAACTACAATGAGCAGTTCTTC
TRBV5-6	TRBJ1-1	once	TRBD1	CASSLWTGSTEAFF	TGTGCCAGCAGCCTTTGGACAGGGAGCACTGAAGCTTTCTTT
TRBV5-1	TRBJ2-1	NA	TRBD1	CASSPGGSTGGNEQFF	TGCGCCAGCAGCCCCGGTGGCTCGACAGGGGGGAATGAGCAGTTCTTC